The 21 T cell receptor beta chains below come from one sample, sequenced in a study of identical twins. MiXCR, run by TCRdb on the 5' RACE reads, gives a single entry per CDR3 protein. The data contain around 290,000 distinct CDR3 sequences, 8.5% to 9.5% of them singletons. These data were likewise used in another study, on yellow fever vaccine responses in identical twins.

Sequencing used CD8+ T cells sorted from blood. The receptor source for this set is a woman younger than 35 in good health.

The table lists this clonotype with a few counts. The chain employs TRBV20-1 and TRBJ2-7; 9 positions agree with TRBD1. The germline CDR1 and CDR2 sequences are DFQATT and SNEGSKA (reference sequence). The CDR3 loop spans 14 amino acids. The V gene end was trimmed by 5 bases and the J gene end by 4 bases; junction bases not matched to a gene: 9. CDR3 protein: CSAQIPGQGYEQYF. For the CDR3, the DNA is TGCAGTGCTCAAATCCCGGGACAGGGATACGAGCAGTACTTC.

Many counts were recorded for this clonotype. The chain employs TRBV20-1 and TRBJ2-7; the D is unclear. CDR1 is DFQATT and CDR2 is SNEGSKA in the germline V gene (reference sequence). The CDR3 is made up of 13 amino acids. The V and J ends lost 1 base and 3 bases respectively, with 10 bases between them. CDR3 sequence reads: CSARGGRDYEQYF. CDR3 sequence (DNA): TGCAGTGCTAGAGGAGGCAGAGACTACGAGCAGTACTTC.

The gene calls are TRBV4-3 and TRBJ2-7, with 8 bases lining up with TRBD1. This CDR3 spans 14 amino acids. The germline gives CDR1 LGHNA, CDR2 YSLEER. Trimming cost V 3 bases and J 6 bases; bases outside gene matches: 7. CDR3 nucleotide sequence: TGCGCCAGCAGCCACTACGGGACAGGTTCCGAGCAGTACTTC. It specifies CASSHYGTGSEQYF.

The gene calls are TRBV3-1 and TRBJ2-1; the match to TRBD2 covers 14 bases. The CDR3 length is 17 residues. In germline, CDR1 is LGHDT, CDR2 YNNKEL (reference sequence). The J segment lost 8 bases and the V segment lost 0 bases, leaving 6 bases of the junction unmatched. The CDR3 nucleotides are TGTGCCAGCAGCCAAGATGGGACTAGCGGGAGCTTCGATGAGCAGTTCTTC. Residues: CASSQDGTSGSFDEQFF.

This clonotype showed up many times. V is TRBV7-2 and J is TRBJ2-5; D is unresolved. With 0 bases removed from V and 0 bases from J, the gap between germline ends came to 8 bases. The germline gives CDR1 SGHTA, CDR2 FQGNSA. This CDR3 contains 15 residues. The CDR3 DNA follows: TGTGCCAGCAGCTTAGCGTGGAATAACCAAGAGACCCAGTACTTC. It specifies CASSLAWNNQETQYF. Based on the CDR3 plus reference TRBV7-2 and TRBJ2-5, the full variable domain is GAGVSQSPSNKVTEKGKDVELRCDPISGHTALYWYRQSLGQGLEFLIYFQGNSAPDKSGLPSDRFSAERTGGSVSTLTIQRTQQEDSAVYLCASSLAWNNQETQYFGPGTRLLVL.

This rearrangement joins TRBV7-9 to TRBJ2-2, with 7 bases that match TRBD1. Looked up from germline, CDR1 is SEHNR and CDR2 is FQNEAQ (reference sequence). The CDR3 covers 17 residues. V gave up 1 base and J gave up 8 bases; unmatched junction bases: 13. The CDR3 DNA reads as TGTGCCAGCAGCTTAGGAGCCCTACAGGGGACCCAAGGGGAGCTGTTTTTT. It specifies CASSLGALQGTQGELFF.

The V and J genes are TRBV6-1 and TRBJ1-1, with 7 nucleotides matching TRBD1. With V trimmed by 5 bases and J by 4 bases, 7 bases remained unmatched. CDR3 length: 14 amino acids. Germline-derived CDR1 and CDR2 are MNHNS and SASEGT. The CDR3 is CASSSMTGFTEAFF. DNA for the CDR3: TGTGCCAGCAGTAGCATGACAGGGTTCACTGAAGCTTTCTTT.

This clonotype was seen many times. The genes are TRBV9 and TRBJ2-3; D unresolved. Germline-derived CDR1 and CDR2 are SGDLS and YYNGEE. The CDR3 contains 12 residues. Between the trimmed V and J ends, which lost 0 bases and 5 bases, there was a span of 4 bases. CDR3 amino acids: CASSVAVDTQYF. In nucleotides, the CDR3 is TGTGCCAGCAGCGTAGCTGTAGATACGCAGTATTTT.

The chain couples TRBV15 to TRBJ2-1; D is unclear. CDR1 is LNHNV and CDR2 is YYDKDF in the germline V gene (reference sequence). The CDR3 is 14 residues long. Trimming shortened V by 0 bases and J by 2 bases, and 5 bases separated the two germline ends. DNA of the CDR3: TGTGCCACCAGCAGAGACCCAACCTACAATGAGCAGTTCTTC. This gives the protein CATSRDPTYNEQFF.

This clonotype showed up just once. The rearrangement uses TRBV11-2 and TRBJ2-4; possibly TRBD1 for D (5 bases). The ends were cut back, 5 bases at V and 8 bases at J, with 16 bases in the middle. Germline CDR1 is SGHAT and CDR2 is FQNNGV. This CDR3 has 14 residues. CDR3 amino acids: CASSPLRELYIQYF. The CDR3 DNA reads as TGTGCCAGCAGCCCCCTCAGGGAATTGTACATTCAGTACTTC.

There are many counts of this clonotype. The chain employs TRBV4-3 and TRBJ2-7; unclear D gene. Per germline, CDR1 LGHNA and CDR2 YSLEER. Trimming removed 0 bases at V and 2 bases at J, with 11 bases between. This CDR3 region has 15 residues. CDR3 in DNA: TGCGCCAGCAGCCAAGATTTGGCGGTAACCTACGAGCAGTACTTC. Protein sequence: CASSQDLAVTYEQYF.

This clonotype has more than one count but fewer than ten. The chain carries TRBV20-1 and TRBJ2-5; 10 bases map to TRBD1. With V trimmed by 8 bases and J by 5 bases, 20 bases remained unmatched. The CDR3 consists of 17 residues. Germline values: CDR1 DFQATT, CDR2 SNEGSKA (reference sequence). CDR3 protein: CSINELPPGQGMETQYF. For the CDR3, the DNA is TGCAGTATTAACGAACTACCTCCGGGACAGGGGATGGAGACCCAGTACTTC.

This clonotype was seen a handful of times. The chain links TRBV27 to TRBJ2-7, with D perhaps assigned TRBD1 or TRBD2 (5 bases each). Trimming pared 6 bases from V and 7 bases from J, leaving 13 bases between. CDR1 is MNHEY, CDR2 SMNVEV, per germline (reference sequence). The CDR3 runs to 12 residues. The CDR3 loop reads CASRVRGGEQYF. DNA of the CDR3: TGTGCCAGCAGGGTCCGGGGCGGGGAGCAGTACTTC.

This clonotype has at least ten counts. The chain joins TRBV6-1 to TRBJ1-6; no clear D gene. The CDR3 contains 11 residues. Per the germline V gene, CDR1 is MNHNS and CDR2 is SASEGT. V was trimmed by 3 bases and J by 10 bases, leaving 4 bases between them. The CDR3 reads CASSEGSPLHF. CDR3 in DNA: TGTGCCAGCAGTGAGGGGTCACCCCTCCACTTT.

This clonotype showed up many times. The V call is TRBV7-9, the J call TRBJ1-1, with unresolved D. Germline CDR1 is SEHNR and CDR2 is FQNEAQ (reference sequence). The CDR3 contains 12 residues. Trimming shortened V by 6 bases and J by 5 bases, and 10 bases separated the two germline ends. The CDR3 DNA reads TGTGCCAGCAGTCAGTTTGGTACTGAAGCTTTCTTT. This sequence encodes CASSQFGTEAFF.

This chain links TRBV12-3 or TRBV12-4 with TRBJ2-7; D is unclear. Trimming took off 5 bases at V and 6 bases at J, with 8 bases between the two ends. This CDR3 has 11 amino acids. Written as DNA, the CDR3 is TGTGCCAGCAGTAACTTGGCCGAGCAGTACTTC. Encoded protein: CASSNLAEQYF.

This clonotype was counted ten times or more. The chain joins TRBV29-1 to TRBJ2-1; 7 nucleotides match TRBD2. CDR3 length: 14 residues. The V and J ends lost 5 bases and 0 bases, in that order; junction bases with no gene match: 4. Germline-derived CDR1 and CDR2 are SQVTM and ANQGSEA. DNA of the CDR3: TGCAGCGTTTTGGGCGGGAGCTCCTACAATGAGCAGTTCTTC. Its translation is CSVLGGSSYNEQFF.

This clonotype was counted a few times. The chain uses TRBV27 and TRBJ2-7; 9 positions agree with TRBD2. The germline CDR1 and CDR2 sequences are MNHEY and SMNVEV (reference sequence). After removal of 3 bases from V and 5 bases from J, the junction contained 8 bases not matched to a gene. This CDR3 is 15 amino acids long. The CDR3 loop is CASSFLAGGPNEQYF. For the CDR3, the DNA is TGTGCCAGCAGTTTCCTGGCGGGAGGGCCCAACGAGCAGTACTTC.

The chain couples TRBV30 to TRBJ2-1; TRBD1 is a possible D gene (6 bases). Germline V gives CDR1 GTSNPN, CDR2 SVGIG (reference sequence). This CDR3 is 15 amino acids long. V was clipped by 5 bases and J by 0 bases, with 14 bases between them. CDR3 sequence: CAWAPGTSSYNEQFF. In nucleotides, the CDR3 is TGTGCCTGGGCTCCCGGGACATCCTCCTACAATGAGCAGTTCTTC.

The sample holds a few counts of this clonotype. The chain joins TRBV7-8 to TRBJ1-1, with unresolved D. The length of the CDR3 is 15 residues. CDR1 and CDR2 (germline): SGHVS, FQNEAQ. The V end lost 4 bases, the J end lost 1 base, and 13 bases lay between the germline ends. CDR3 sequence (DNA): TGTGCCAGCAGCTCCCCTGGGCCGGGGAACACTGAAGCTTTCTTT. It translates to CASSSPGPGNTEAFF.

This clonotype has just a few counts. The chain combines TRBV11-1 with TRBJ2-1, with a tentative D call TRBD1 (5 bases). The V and J ends lost 5 bases and 5 bases respectively, with 16 bases between them. The V gene's germline CDR1 is SGHAT and CDR2 FQDESV (reference sequence). The length of the CDR3 is 15 residues. In DNA, the CDR3 is TGTGCCAGCAGCCCCGAATGGGGCATAAACAATGAGCAGTTCTTC. Its protein product is CASSPEWGINNEQFF.